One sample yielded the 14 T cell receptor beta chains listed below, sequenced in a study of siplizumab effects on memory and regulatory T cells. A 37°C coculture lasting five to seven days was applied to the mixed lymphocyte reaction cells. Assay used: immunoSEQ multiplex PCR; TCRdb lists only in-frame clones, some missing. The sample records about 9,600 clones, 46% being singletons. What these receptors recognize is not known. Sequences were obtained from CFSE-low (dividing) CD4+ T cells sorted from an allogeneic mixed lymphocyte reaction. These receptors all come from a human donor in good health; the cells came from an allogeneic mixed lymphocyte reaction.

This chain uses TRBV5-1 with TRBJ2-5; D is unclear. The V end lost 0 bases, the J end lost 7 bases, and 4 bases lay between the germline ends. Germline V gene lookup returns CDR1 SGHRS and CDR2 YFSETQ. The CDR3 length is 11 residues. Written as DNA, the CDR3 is TGCGCCAGCAGCTTGGCTGGGACCCAGTACTTC. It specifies CASSLAGTQYF.

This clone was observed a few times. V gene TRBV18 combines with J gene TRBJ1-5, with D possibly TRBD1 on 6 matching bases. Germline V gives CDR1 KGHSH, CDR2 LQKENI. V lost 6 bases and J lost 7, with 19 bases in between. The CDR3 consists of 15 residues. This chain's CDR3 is CASSELNRDGQPQHF. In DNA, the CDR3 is TGTGCCAGCTCCGAATTAAACAGGGACGGGCAGCCCCAGCATTTT.

The CDR3 DNA follows: TGCGCCAGCAGCTTTAAGACAGGGGGCGCCCGATCGTCTGTGGGCTACACCTTC. Residues: CASSFKTGGARSSVGYTF. The chain joins TRBV5-1 to TRBJ1-2; TRBD1 matches 10 bases. The CDR3 is 18 amino acids. CDR1 SGHRS and CDR2 YFSETQ come from the germline V gene. With 2 bases clipped from V and 8 bases from J, the junction kept 18 bases outside the gene matches.

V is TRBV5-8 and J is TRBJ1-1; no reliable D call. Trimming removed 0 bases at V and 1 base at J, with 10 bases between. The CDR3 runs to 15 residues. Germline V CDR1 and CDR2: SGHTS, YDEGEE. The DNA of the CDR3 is TGTGCCAGCAGCTTGGGAGGACTGTGGAACACTGAAGCTTTCTTT. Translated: CASSLGGLWNTEAFF.

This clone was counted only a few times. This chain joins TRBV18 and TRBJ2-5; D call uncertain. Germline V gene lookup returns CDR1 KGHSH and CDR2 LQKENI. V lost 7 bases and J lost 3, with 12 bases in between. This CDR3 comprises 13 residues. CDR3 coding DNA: TGTGCCAGCTTACGGGCGCGTGAAGAGACCCAGTACTTC. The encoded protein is CASLRAREETQYF. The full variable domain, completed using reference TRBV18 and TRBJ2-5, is NAGVMQNPRHLVRRRGQEARLRCSPMKGHSHVYWYRQLPEEGLKFMVYLQKENIIDESGMPKERFSAEFPKEGPSILRIQQVVRGDSAAYFCASLRAREETQYFGPGTRLLVL.

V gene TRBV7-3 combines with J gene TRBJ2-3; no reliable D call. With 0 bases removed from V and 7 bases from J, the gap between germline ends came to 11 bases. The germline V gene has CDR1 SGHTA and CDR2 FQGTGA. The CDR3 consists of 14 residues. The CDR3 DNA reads TGTGCCAGCAGCTTAACAGGACGAACGAATACGCAGTATTTT. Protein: CASSLTGRTNTQYF.

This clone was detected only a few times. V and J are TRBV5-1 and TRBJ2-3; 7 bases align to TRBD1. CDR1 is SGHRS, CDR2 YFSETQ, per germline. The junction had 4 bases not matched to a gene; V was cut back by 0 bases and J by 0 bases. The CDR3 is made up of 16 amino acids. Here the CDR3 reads CASSLARTGSTDTQYF. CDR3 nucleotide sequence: TGCGCCAGCAGCTTGGCCCGGACAGGTAGCACAGATACGCAGTATTTT.

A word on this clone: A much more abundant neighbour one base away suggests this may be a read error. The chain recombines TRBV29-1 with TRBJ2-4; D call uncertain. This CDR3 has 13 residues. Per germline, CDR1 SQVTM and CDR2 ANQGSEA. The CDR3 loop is CGVDLPSTGIQYF. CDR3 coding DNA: TGCGGCGTTGACCTGCCGTCCACGGGCATTCAGTACTTC.

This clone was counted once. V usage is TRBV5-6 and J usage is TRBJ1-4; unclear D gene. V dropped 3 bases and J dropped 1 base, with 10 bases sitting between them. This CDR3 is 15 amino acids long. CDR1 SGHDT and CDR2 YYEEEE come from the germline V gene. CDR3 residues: CASSWTGQTNEKLFF. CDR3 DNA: TGTGCCAGCAGCTGGACGGGTCAAACTAATGAAAAACTGTTTTTT.

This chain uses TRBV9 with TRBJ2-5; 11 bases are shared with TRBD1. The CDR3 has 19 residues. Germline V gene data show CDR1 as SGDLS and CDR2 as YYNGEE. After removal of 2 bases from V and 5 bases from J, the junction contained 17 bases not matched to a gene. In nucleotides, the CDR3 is TGTGCCAGCAGCGTCCAAACATTGACCGGGACAGGGGGTTTGGAGACCCAGTACTTC. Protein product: CASSVQTLTGTGGLETQYF.

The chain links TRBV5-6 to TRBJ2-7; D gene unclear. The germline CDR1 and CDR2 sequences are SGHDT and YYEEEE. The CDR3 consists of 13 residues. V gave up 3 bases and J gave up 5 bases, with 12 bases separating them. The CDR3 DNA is TGTGCCAGCAGCTACATGTCCTATGACGAGCAGTACTTC. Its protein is CASSYMSYDEQYF.

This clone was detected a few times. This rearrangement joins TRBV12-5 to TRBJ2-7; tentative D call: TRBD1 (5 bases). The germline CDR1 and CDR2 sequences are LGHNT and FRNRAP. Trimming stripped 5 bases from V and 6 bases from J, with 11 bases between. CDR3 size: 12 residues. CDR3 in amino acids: CASGPARGEQYF. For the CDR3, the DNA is TGTGCTAGTGGTCCCGCTAGGGGCGAGCAGTACTTC.

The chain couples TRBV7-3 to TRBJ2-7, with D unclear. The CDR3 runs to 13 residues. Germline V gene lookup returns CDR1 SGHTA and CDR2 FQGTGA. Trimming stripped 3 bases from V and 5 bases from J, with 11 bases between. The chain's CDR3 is CASSFGRDNEQYF. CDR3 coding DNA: TGTGCCAGCAGCTTCGGAAGGGATAACGAGCAGTACTTC.

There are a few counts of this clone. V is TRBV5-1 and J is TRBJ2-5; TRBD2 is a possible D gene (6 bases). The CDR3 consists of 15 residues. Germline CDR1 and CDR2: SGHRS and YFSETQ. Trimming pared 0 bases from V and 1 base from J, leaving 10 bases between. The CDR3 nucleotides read TGCGCCAGCAGCTTGGGACTAGTGGGCCAAGAGACCCAGTACTTC. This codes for CASSLGLVGQETQYF. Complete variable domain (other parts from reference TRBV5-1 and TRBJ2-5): KAGVTQTPRYLIKTRGQQVTLSCSPISGHRSVSWYQQTPGQGLQFLFEYFSETQRNKGNFPGRFSGRQFSNSRSEMNVSTLELGDSALYLCASSLGLVGQETQYFGPGTRLLVL.